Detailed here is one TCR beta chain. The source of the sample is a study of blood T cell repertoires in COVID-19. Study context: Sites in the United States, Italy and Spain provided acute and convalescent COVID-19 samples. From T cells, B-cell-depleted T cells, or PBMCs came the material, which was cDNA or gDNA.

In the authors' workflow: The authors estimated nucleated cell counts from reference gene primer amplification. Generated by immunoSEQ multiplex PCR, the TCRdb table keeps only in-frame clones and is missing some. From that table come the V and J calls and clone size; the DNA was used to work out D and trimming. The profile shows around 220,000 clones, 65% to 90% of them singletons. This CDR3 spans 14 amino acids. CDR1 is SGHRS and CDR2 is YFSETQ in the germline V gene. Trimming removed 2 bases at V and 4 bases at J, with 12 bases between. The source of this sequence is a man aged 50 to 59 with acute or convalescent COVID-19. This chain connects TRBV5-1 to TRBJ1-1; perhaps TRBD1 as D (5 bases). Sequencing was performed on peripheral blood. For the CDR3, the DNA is TGCGCCAGCAGCTTTACGGGGGACCTCACTGAAGCTTTCTTT. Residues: CASSFTGDLTEAFF. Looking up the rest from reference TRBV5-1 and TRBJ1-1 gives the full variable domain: KAGVTQTPRYLIKTRGQQVTLSCSPISGHRSVSWYQQTPGQGLQFLFEYFSETQRNKGNFPGRFSGRQFSNSRSEMNVSTLELGDSALYLCASSFTGDLTEAFFGQGTRLTVV.